A selection of T cell receptor beta chains follows, all from one sample in a study of cytomegalovirus exposure and HLA in healthy donors. The repertoire was sequenced with immunoSEQ multiplex PCR; TCRdb's copy has only in-frame clones and lacks some. The sample has some 160,000 clones, 72% seen once. The sample consisted of PBMCs. The receptors come from a man aged 40-50 years in good health and CMV-seronegative. Both conserved end residues are trimmed from each CDR3.

>TRBV5-1
ASSVRGSTDTQY
>TRBV9
ASSPRAGGSYYEQY
>TRBV5-1
ASSFPSTGVINYGYT
>TRBV6-5
ASSRRDRARETQY
>TRBV27
ASSRTPPLLAGNTGELF
>TRBV6-1
ASSRDRGIYEQY
>TRBV6-4
ASSDTGTGDNSPLH
>TRBV2
ARRGQNTEAF
>TRBV5-4
ASSLGPGINYGYT
>TRBV6-1
ASRTGLATDTQY
>TRBV27
ASSSLTSGPGETQY
>TRBV2
ASSETSGGYNEQF
>TRBV18
ASSPETDTQY
>TRBV30
AWSVGDSLNREQY
>TRBV5-1
ASTLGAANTGELF
>TRBV2
ASRSGTGLPRYGYT
>TRBV6-6
ASSYPGLAGYEQY
>TRBV25-1
ASRGTQYNSPLN
>TRBV19
ASSDTGTHPVLT
>TRBV27
ASSLSTLSEVHEQF
>TRBV5-1
ASRGLGLGQETQY
>TRBV5-1
ASSWGGTGQETQY
>TRBV19
ASSPRAQTKSYEQY
>TRBV5-1
ASSLGSGASNTEAF
>TRBV5-1
ASSLGTAIYEQY
>TRBV6-6
ASSYSGGDTEAF
>TRBV29-1
SVETNGTPEQF
>TRBV2
ASVWTSGLGEQF
>TRBV29-1
SVENGEELGYT